These 23 T cell receptor beta chains originate from one sample sequenced in a study of tumor-infiltrating lymphocytes in primary liver carcinoma. Priming with a constant-region primer yielded TCR beta cDNA from 500 ng total RNA. Generation of the TCR beta libraries relied on three nested multiplex PCR rounds using slightly modified ARM-PCR. Each of the first two PCR rounds ran 9 to 11 cycles with TRBV1-TRBV30 forward and C-beta reverse primers. TCRdb independently ran MiXCR on the multiplex PCR reads; one entry per CDR3 protein. Among over 95,000 distinct CDR3 sequences listed, more than 60% were seen once. Extraction of RNA together with DNA used about 17-30 mg of unsorted bulk tissue. Material: liver tumor tissue from sampling region 5. Subset: tumor region T5, tumor centre. Receptors originate from a woman aged 60-70 years with primary liver carcinoma and hepatitis B virus infection.

This clonotype has a handful of counts. The chain is built from TRBV12-3 or TRBV12-4 and TRBJ2-1; TRBD1 agrees at 7 bases. V gave up 1 base and J gave up 5 bases; unmatched junction bases: 8. The CDR3 covers 16 residues. In nucleotides, the CDR3 is TGTGCCAGCAGTTTAGGAGGGGGCCTACTCAACAATGAGCAGTTCTTC. Its protein is CASSLGGGLLNNEQFF.

This clonotype came up a few times. A junction boundary mismatches the germline segment, possibly from a read error. This chain connects TRBV30 to TRBJ2-1; 12 nucleotides line up with TRBD2. CDR3 length equals 13 residues. Germline lookup yields CDR1 GTSNPN and CDR2 SVGIG (reference sequence). The CDR3 loop reads CAWRLAGGNGQFF. The CDR3, as DNA: TGTGCCTGGAGACTAGCGGGAGGTAATGGGCAGTTCTTC.

Comment on this clonotype: The junction differs from germline at one of its ends, possibly a read error. CDR3 sequence (DNA): TGCAGCGTTGACCCGTGGACTGGACTCGTCTCCTATGGCTATATCTTC. This codes for CSVDPWTGLVSYGYIF. V gene TRBV29-1 combines with J gene TRBJ1-2; D is uncertain. Germline V gene sequence: CDR1 SQVTM, CDR2 ANQGSEA. This CDR3 has 16 amino acids.

The chain carries TRBV20-1 and TRBJ1-1; perhaps TRBD1 as D (5 bases). Germline V lookup: CDR1 DFQATT, CDR2 SNEGSKA (reference sequence). The length of the CDR3 is 13 residues. This CDR3 is CSAPRGSGTEAFF. The DNA for the CDR3 is TGCAGCGCCCCCCGGGGGAGTGGGACTGAAGCTTTCTTT.

Concerning this clonotype: The junction does not match germline at one end; this may be a read error. The rearrangement joins TRBV11-2 to TRBJ2-5; 7 positions agree with TRBD2. The CDR3 length is 16 residues. Germline V gene data show CDR1 as SGHAT and CDR2 as FQNNGV. CDR3 sequence reads: CVSRPSSGLVGETQYF. The CDR3 DNA reads TGTGTCAGCAGGCCGTCATCCGGACTAGTGGGAGAGACCCAGTACTTC.

This clonotype was counted a few times. This clone may be a read error of a much larger clone one base away. The rearrangement links TRBV29-1 to TRBJ1-1; TRBD1 matches at 8 bases. CDR1 SQVTM and CDR2 ANQGSEA come from the germline V gene. The CDR3 totals 13 residues. CDR3 sequence: CSVKQGDDTEVFF. CDR3 DNA: TGCAGCGTCAAACAGGGGGACGACACTGAAGTTTTCTTT.

This clonotype was observed a few times. A read error may be the cause here, since a much bigger clone is one base away. The chain employs TRBV6-4 and TRBJ1-2; a possible D gene is TRBD1 (5 bases). The germline V and J ends were trimmed by 4 bases and 3 bases, with 9 bases remaining between them. The CDR3 length is 13 residues. The germline V gene encodes CDR1 MRHNA and CDR2 SNTAGT. CDR3 in amino acids: CASSATEDYGYTF. Here the CDR3 DNA reads TGTGCCAGCAGTGCGACAGAGGACTATGGCTACACCTTC.

This clonotype was counted ten times or more. The chain combines TRBV6-2 or TRBV6-3 with TRBJ2-1; either TRBD1 or TRBD2 may supply D (6 bases each). The CDR3 totals 14 residues. CDR1 is MNHEY and CDR2 is SVGEGT in the germline V gene. V was pared by 3 bases and J by 4 bases, with 10 bases between. The CDR3 here is CASSYRGGYNEQFF. CDR3 DNA: TGTGCCAGCAGTTATCGAGGGGGGTACAATGAGCAGTTCTTC.

Concerning this clonotype: This may stem from a read error, because a much larger clone lies one nucleotide away. V is TRBV14 and J is TRBJ2-5; D unclear. This CDR3 has 17 residues. V was trimmed by 1 base and J by 0 bases, leaving 15 bases between them. Germline lookup yields CDR1 SGHDN and CDR2 FVKESK. The CDR3 loop reads CASSQVSVSRYQETQYF. The CDR3 nucleotides are TGTGCCAGCAGCCAAGTTTCCGTATCCAGGTACCAAGAGACCCAGTACTTC.

This clonotype was observed at least ten times. The rearrangement uses TRBV5-5 and TRBJ2-7, with a tentative D call TRBD1 (6 bases). Germline assignment: CDR1 SGHKS and CDR2 YYEKEE (reference sequence). The CDR3 covers 16 residues. V was trimmed by 2 bases and J by 4 bases, leaving 19 bases between them. As DNA, the CDR3 is TGTGCCAGCAGCTTAGGTCCGGACAGTCGAACTTACGAGCAGTACTTC. Its translation is CASSLGPDSRTYEQYF. Full variable domain (outside the CDR3, taken from reference TRBV5-5 and TRBJ2-7): DAGVTQSPTHLIKTRGQQVTLRCSPISGHKSVSWYQQVLGQGPQFIFQYYEKEERGRGNFPDRFSARQFPNYSSELNVNALLLGDSALYLCASSLGPDSRTYEQYFGPGTRLTVT.

This clonotype was observed once. The final CDR3 position lacks the conserved phenylalanine or tryptophan, pointing to a likely read error. The rearrangement links TRBV29-1 to TRBJ1-6; possibly TRBD1 for D (5 bases). Germline CDR1 is SQVTM and CDR2 is ANQGSEA. CDR3 size: 13 residues. With 7 bases removed from V and 7 bases from J, the gap between germline ends came to 14 bases. Here the CDR3 reads CSAGHGGNSPLHI. The CDR3 DNA is TGCAGCGCCGGACACGGTGGGAATTCACCCCTCCACATT.

Points on this clonotype: A clone one base away is much larger, so this may be a read error. V is TRBV5-4 and J is TRBJ2-5; D unclear. From germline, CDR1 is SGHNT and CDR2 YYREEE (reference sequence). The CDR3 is made up of 13 amino acids. CDR3 DNA sequence: TGTGCCGGCAGCAAGGACCTTGAGGAGACCCAGTACTTC. Protein sequence: CAGSKDLEETQYF.

This clonotype was found a few times. This clone may be a read error of a much larger clone one base away. The V call is TRBV6-2 or TRBV6-3, the J call TRBJ1-1; no clear D. CDR1 and CDR2 (germline): MNHEY, SVGEGT. The CDR3 has 16 amino acids. Here the CDR3 reads CDSRPSPRAGNTEAFF. In DNA, the CDR3 is TGTGACAGCAGACCCTCACCCCGCGCTGGGAACACTGAAGCTTTCTTT.

This clonotype was detected only once. One end of the junction varies from germline; a read error may be responsible. This chain links TRBV20-1 with TRBJ2-1, with 8 bases lining up with TRBD2. This CDR3 contains 15 residues. CDR1 DFQATT and CDR2 SNEGSKA come from the germline V gene (reference sequence). The CDR3 DNA follows: TGCAGTGCTAGAGGGAGCGGGAGTTCCTACAATGTGCAGTTCTTC. This sequence encodes CSARGSGSSYNVQFF.

Remarks on this clonotype: A read error may explain this, as a much larger clone is one base away. This rearrangement joins TRBV30 to TRBJ1-1; TRBD1 aligns across 10 bases. CDR1 and CDR2 (germline): GTSNPN, SVGIG (reference sequence). J was trimmed by 7 bases and V by 5 bases; bases with no gene match: 10. The CDR3 is made up of 14 amino acids. This chain's CDR3 is CAWDRGQGDIEAFF. CDR3 coding DNA: TGTGCCTGGGACAGGGGGCAAGGGGACATTGAAGCTTTCTTT.

Comment on this clonotype: The junction departs from the called germline gene at one end, perhaps through a read error. CDR3 sequence (DNA): TGTACCTGTTATTGGAGTCGGGTCGGCTGTGGCTACACCTTC. It is translated as CTCYWSRVGCGYTF. The rearrangement links TRBV30 to TRBJ1-2; D is unclear. The CDR3 has 14 residues. The germline V gene has CDR1 GTSNPN and CDR2 SVGIG (reference sequence).

Worth noting for this clonotype: The missing conserved phenylalanine or tryptophan at the end of this CDR3 makes a read error likely. The chain employs TRBV12-5 and TRBJ2-5, with 9 bases aligning to TRBD1. CDR1 and CDR2 from the germline V gene are LGHNT and FRNRAP. This CDR3 has 14 amino acids. The V segment lost 8 bases and the J segment 5 bases; nucleotides outside the gene matches: 9. CDR3 sequence reads: CASSQQGAGETQYL. CDR3 nucleotide sequence: TGTGCTAGTAGCCAACAGGGGGCAGGGGAGACCCAGTACCTC.

In regard to this clonotype: At one end, the junction sequence differs from germline, possibly due to a read error. This rearrangement joins TRBV5-1 to TRBJ1-3; TRBD1 might be the D (6 bases). The V gene's germline CDR1 is SGHRS and CDR2 YFSETQ. The CDR3 has 20 residues. The DNA of the CDR3 is TGCGCCAACAGCTTGTCCCCATCGGACGGGGGCTTATGCTCTGGAAACACCATATATTTT. Amino acids: CANSLSPSDGGLCSGNTIYF.

About this clonotype: The conserved phenylalanine or tryptophan is not found at the CDR3 terminus, so this likely reflects a read error. The chain links TRBV11-2 to TRBJ2-5; 8 bases map to TRBD1. CDR3 length equals 15 residues. Per the germline V gene, CDR1 is SGHAT and CDR2 is FQNNGV. CDR3 in amino acids: CTSSFYQGALETQYL. In DNA form, the CDR3 reads TGTACCAGCAGTTTTTATCAGGGGGCATTGGAGACCCAGTACCTC.

This clonotype was counted a single time. A much larger clonotype is one base distant, so this may be a read error. V is TRBV28 and J is TRBJ1-1, with a possible D match to TRBD1 (5 bases). This CDR3 contains 13 residues. Trimming took off 6 bases at V and 7 bases at J, with 15 bases between the two ends. Germline V CDR1 and CDR2: MDHEN, SYDVKM. The CDR3 here is CASRSGMWGEAFF. The CDR3 DNA sequence: TGTGCCAGCAGGTCAGGGATGTGGGGTGAAGCTTTCTTT. Full variable domain (outside the CDR3, taken from reference TRBV28 and TRBJ1-1): DVKVTQSSRYLVKRTGEKVFLECVQDMDHENMFWYRQDPGLGLRLIYFSYDVKMKEKGDIPEGYSVSREKKERFSLILESASTNQTSMYLCASRSGMWGEAFFGQGTRLTVV.

Notes on this clonotype: This sequence may be a read error, since a much larger clone differs from it by one base. This chain links TRBV7-9 with TRBJ2-7, with 9 nucleotides matching TRBD2. This CDR3 spans 16 amino acids. Per germline, CDR1 SEHNR and CDR2 FQNEAQ (reference sequence). The CDR3 protein is CASSPRLSAGGFEEYF. Here the CDR3 DNA reads TGTGCCAGCAGCCCCCGACTATCGGCGGGAGGGTTCGAGGAGTACTTC.

The chain carries TRBV7-9 and TRBJ1-2; D is perhaps TRBD1 (5 bases). The CDR3 contains 14 residues. Germline V CDR1 and CDR2: SEHNR, FQNEAQ (reference sequence). V was shortened by 5 bases and J by 4 bases, with 14 bases between the two germline ends. The CDR3 here is CASSPSRGSYGYTF. CDR3 in DNA: TGTGCCAGCAGCCCTAGTAGGGGCAGCTATGGCTACACCTTC.

This clonotype was detected a few times. The junction differs from germline at one of its ends, possibly a read error. This rearrangement joins TRBV7-8 to TRBJ1-1, with D perhaps TRBD1 (5 bases). Germline-derived CDR1 and CDR2 are SGHVS and FQNEAQ. CDR3 length: 13 residues. In DNA form, the CDR3 reads TGCGCCAGCAGCGTCATCTTGGGGGCTGAAGCTTTCTTT. Protein sequence: CASSVILGAEAFF.